The 22 T cell receptor beta chains given below trace back to one sample, sequenced in a study of CD8+ T cells in alopecia areata. Reverse transcription of extracted RNA yielded cDNA, which provided the sequencing template. Sequencing used immunoSEQ multiplex PCR; TCRdb keeps in-frame clones, though not all of them. Of hundreds of thousands of clones detected, 57% appear once; the ten largest clones hold 0.45%. Source: CD4+ T cells sorted from blood, taken at week 0. The receptors were gathered from a human donor with alopecia areata.

The V call is TRBV12-5, the J call TRBJ1-2; 7 bases line up with TRBD1. The CDR3 loop spans 18 amino acids. The germline V gene has CDR1 LGHNT and CDR2 FRNRAP. V trimming: 2 bases; J trimming: 4 bases; junction bases outside the gene matches: 16. The CDR3 region has the DNA TGTGCTAGTGGTTTGACGGGACAGTTGGAGCGCTATACCTATGGCTACACCTTC. Translation gives CASGLTGQLERYTYGYTF.

For this clone: Other DNA variants within this sample encode the same CDR3. This rearrangement joins TRBV30 to TRBJ1-5, with TRBD1 matching 7 bases. Trimming at V came to 3 bases and at J to 6 bases, leaving 11 bases not matched to a gene. Germline-derived CDR1 and CDR2 are GTSNPN and SVGIG (reference sequence). The CDR3 has 15 amino acids. The CDR3 here is CAWSPPDRVGQPQHF. CDR3 bases: TGTGCCTGGAGCCCCCCTGACAGGGTGGGTCAGCCCCAGCATTTT.

This clone was seen a handful of times. CDR3 nucleotide sequence: TGTGCCAGCAGTGATCGGACTAGCGGGAGGCAAGAGACCCAGTACTTC. It yields the protein CASSDRTSGRQETQYF. The V and J genes are TRBV25-1 and TRBJ2-5; 14 nucleotides align to TRBD2. The CDR3 extends over 16 amino acids. Per germline, CDR1 MGHDK and CDR2 SYGVNS. V was pared by 3 bases and J by 2 bases, with 2 bases of the junction left unmatched.

The rearrangement joins TRBV9 to TRBJ2-7, with a weak D call TRBD2 (6 bases). CDR1 is SGDLS and CDR2 is YYNGEE in the germline V gene. This CDR3 comprises 14 residues. V was shortened by 4 bases and J by 2 bases, with 13 bases between the two germline ends. The CDR3 loop reads CASSPREYPYEQYF. The DNA of the CDR3 is TGTGCCAGCAGCCCCCGGGAGTACCCCTACGAGCAGTACTTC.

The rearrangement links TRBV4-1 to TRBJ1-2; D is possibly TRBD1 (6 bases). The CDR3 covers 15 residues. Germline V lookup: CDR1 MGHRA, CDR2 YSYEKL. V gave up 0 bases and J gave up 4 bases, with 12 bases separating them. The CDR3, as DNA: TGCGCCAGCAGCCAAGAAGGAAAACAGGGCTATGGCTACACCTTC. Its translation is CASSQEGKQGYGYTF.

J is TRBJ2-2 and V is TRBV4-1; TRBD2 aligns across 15 bases. The CDR3 runs to 16 residues. In germline, CDR1 is MGHRA, CDR2 YSYEKL. The V segment lost 5 bases and the J segment 8 bases; nucleotides outside the gene matches: 6. The CDR3 DNA follows: TGCGCCAGCAGCAAGGGACTAGCGGGAGGCGGGGGGGAGCTGTTTTTT. Protein product: CASSKGLAGGGGELFF.

The rearrangement uses TRBV29-1 and TRBJ2-7; 7 bases map to TRBD1. The V and J ends lost 4 bases and 0 bases, in that order; junction bases with no gene match: 9. CDR1 and CDR2 from the germline V gene are SQVTM and ANQGSEA. The CDR3 covers 15 residues. The DNA of the CDR3 is TGCAGCGTTGCCACAGGGGACCGAAGCTCCTACGAGCAGTACTTC. This gives the protein CSVATGDRSSYEQYF.

This rearrangement joins TRBV10-1 to TRBJ2-7; perhaps TRBD2 as D (6 bases). V shed 3 bases and J shed 5 bases, with 14 bases lying between them. Germline CDR1 reads WNHNN; CDR2 reads SYGVQD (reference sequence). The CDR3 covers 14 residues. The DNA of the CDR3 is TGCGCCAGCAGTGACGGGGGTGTCAGGAACGAGCAGTACTTC. It translates to CASSDGGVRNEQYF.

J is TRBJ2-4 and V is TRBV7-2, with 7 positions matching TRBD2. CDR1 and CDR2 (germline): SGHTA, FQGNSA. CDR3 length equals 15 residues. The junction had 10 bases not matched to a gene; V was cut back by 5 bases and J by 6 bases. CDR3 DNA sequence: TGTGCCAGCAGCCGTATAATCTCGGGGGGAAACATTCAGTACTTC. This codes for CASSRIISGGNIQYF.

There are a few counts of this clone. The rearrangement joins TRBV4-1 to TRBJ2-1, with D possibly matching TRBD1 (6 bases). Germline CDR1 MGHRA, CDR2 YSYEKL. The CDR3 extends over 17 amino acids. V was trimmed by 2 bases and J by 3 bases, leaving 17 bases between them. CDR3 protein: CASSQSTGNSLYNEQFF. CDR3 nucleotides: TGCGCCAGCAGCCAATCAACAGGGAACTCCCTCTACAATGAGCAGTTCTTC.

This sequence joins TRBV25-1 and TRBJ1-1; tentative D call: TRBD1 (6 bases). CDR1 and CDR2 (germline): MGHDK, SYGVNS. The CDR3 contains 14 residues. V lost 5 bases to trimming and J lost 1 base, with 11 bases between them. This CDR3 reads CASSRTEKNTEAFF. CDR3 nucleotide sequence: TGTGCCAGCAGTAGGACAGAGAAGAACACTGAAGCTTTCTTT.

The chain couples TRBV6-5 to TRBJ1-5, with 9 nucleotides matching TRBD1. This CDR3 has 15 residues. CDR1 and CDR2 from the germline V gene are MNHEY and SVGAGI. Trimming took 5 bases from V and 5 from J; bases not matched to a gene: 7. The CDR3 DNA sequence: TGTGCCAGCAGTACGGGGACAGGGACACATCAGCCCCAGCATTTT. Translating gives CASSTGTGTHQPQHF.

Turning to this clone: Other DNA sequences in this specimen translate into the identical CDR3. This chain uses TRBV29-1 with TRBJ2-4, with a possible D match to TRBD1 (5 bases). There are 13 residues in the CDR3. The V gene lost 4 bases and the J gene lost 1 base, with 8 bases spanning the gap. Germline V gene sequence: CDR1 SQVTM, CDR2 ANQGSEA. The DNA of the CDR3 is TGCAGCGTTGGGGGCATTGCCAAAAACATTCAGTACTTC. Protein sequence: CSVGGIAKNIQYF. Using reference TRBV29-1 and TRBJ2-4 for the parts outside the CDR3, the full variable domain is SAVISQKPSRDICQRGTSLTIQCQVDSQVTMMFWYRQQPGQSLTLIATANQGSEATYESGFVIDKFPISRPNLTFSTLTVSNMSPEDSSIYLCSVGGIAKNIQYFGAGTRLSVL.

The CDR3 nucleotides are TGTGCCAGTAGCGTACAGCACGGCAATCAGCCCCAGCATTTT. This gives the protein CASSVQHGNQPQHF. V usage is TRBV19 and J usage is TRBJ1-5; D gene ambiguous. In germline, CDR1 is LNHDA, CDR2 SQIVND (reference sequence). The CDR3 extends over 14 amino acids. V lost 6 bases to trimming and J lost 2 bases, with 11 bases between them.

This chain links TRBV2 with TRBJ1-1; D is uncertain. The CDR3 covers 12 residues. V lost 2 bases to trimming and J lost 4 bases, with 5 bases between them. Germline V gene data show CDR1 as SNHLY and CDR2 as FYNNEI. The CDR3 DNA reads TGTGCCAGCAGTGAATGGGGCACTGAAGCTTTCTTT. This sequence encodes CASSEWGTEAFF.

The chain uses TRBV30 and TRBJ1-1; a weak D match, TRBD1 (5 bases). The CDR3 contains 12 residues. CDR1 GTSNPN and CDR2 SVGIG come from the germline V gene (reference sequence). V shed 5 bases and J shed 6 bases, with 13 bases lying between them. The CDR3 spells CAWGRPGAEAFF. The CDR3, as DNA: TGTGCCTGGGGCAGGCCGGGGGCTGAAGCTTTCTTT. Full variable domain (outside the CDR3, taken from reference TRBV30 and TRBJ1-1): SQTIHQWPATLVQPVGSPLSLECTVEGTSNPNLYWYRQAAGRGLQLLFYSVGIGQISSEVPQNLSASRPQDRQFILSSKKLLLSDSGFYLCAWGRPGAEAFFGQGTRLTVV.

This clone was detected a few times. The gene calls are TRBV6-5 and TRBJ1-2; tentatively, D is TRBD1 (6 bases). V shed 6 bases and J shed 2 bases, with 16 bases lying between them. Germline lookup yields CDR1 MNHEY and CDR2 SVGAGI. The CDR3 consists of 15 residues. CDR3: CASRLDRSLNYGYTF. CDR3 bases: TGTGCCAGCAGACTCGACAGGAGCTTAAACTATGGCTACACCTTC.

The chain employs TRBV7-3 and TRBJ2-2; no reliable D call. Germline CDR1 SGHTA, CDR2 FQGTGA. The CDR3 is made up of 15 amino acids. The germline V and J ends were trimmed by 2 bases and 2 bases, with 9 bases remaining between them. Written as DNA, the CDR3 is TGTGCCAGCAGCTTAGGGCAGACCAACACCGGGGAGCTGTTTTTT. Translation: CASSLGQTNTGELFF.

The J gene is TRBJ2-1, the V gene TRBV4-1; D is uncertain. The germline CDR1 and CDR2 sequences are MGHRA and YSYEKL. The V and J ends lost 0 bases and 7 bases respectively, with 4 bases between them. The CDR3 is 12 residues long. The CDR3 coding sequence is TGCGCCAGCAGCCAAGATTTAAATGAGCAGTTCTTC. It translates to CASSQDLNEQFF.

A remark on this clone: This same CDR3 is encoded by further DNA sequences in the sample. The chain recombines TRBV29-1 with TRBJ2-3; possible D gene TRBD2, 5 bases. The germline gives CDR1 SQVTM, CDR2 ANQGSEA. CDR3 length: 13 residues. V was trimmed by 6 bases and J by 0 bases, leaving 10 bases between them. CDR3 nucleotides: TGCAGCGTCGATCGGGGTAGCACAGATACGCAGTATTTT. It specifies CSVDRGSTDTQYF.

The rearrangement joins TRBV18 to TRBJ2-3; no definite D call. The CDR3 length is 14 residues. V lost 3 bases and J lost 5, with 12 bases in between. Per the germline V gene, CDR1 is KGHSH and CDR2 is LQKENI. The chain's CDR3 is CASSPGIAGDTQYF. CDR3 coding DNA: TGTGCCAGCTCACCGGGAATAGCTGGAGATACGCAGTATTTT.

The chain employs TRBV30 and TRBJ2-1, with a tentative D call TRBD2 (6 bases). The germline gives CDR1 GTSNPN, CDR2 SVGIG (reference sequence). This CDR3 contains 13 residues. Trimming stripped 6 bases from V and 1 base from J, with 10 bases between. CDR3 amino acids: CACGRMSYNEQFF. The CDR3 nucleotides are TGTGCCTGCGGGAGAATGTCCTACAATGAGCAGTTCTTC. Using reference TRBV30 and TRBJ2-1 for the parts outside the CDR3, the full variable domain is SQTIHQWPATLVQPVGSPLSLECTVEGTSNPNLYWYRQAAGRGLQLLFYSVGIGQISSEVPQNLSASRPQDRQFILSSKKLLLSDSGFYLCACGRMSYNEQFFGPGTRLTVL.